A selection of T cell receptor beta chains follows, all from one sample in a study of siplizumab effects on memory and regulatory T cells. Generated by immunoSEQ multiplex PCR, the TCRdb table keeps only in-frame clones and is missing some. The sample lists 57,000 or so clones, approximately 93% occurring once. The specimen was CD8+ T cells sorted from blood. The receptors here all came from a human donor in good health. CDR3s leave out the opening cysteine and the closing phenylalanine or tryptophan. The size of a clone is reported for some rows only, either as once, few or many, or as a class for expanded clones.

CDR3 length,V gene,J gene,clone size,CDR3 protein
14,TRBV28,TRBJ2-5,NA,ASSFGQQGAKETQY
12,TRBV7-2,TRBJ1-2,few,ASSLELQGTSYT
12,TRBV27,TRBJ2-1,NA,ASSYGGQGNEQF
12,TRBV27,TRBJ2-7,NA,ASSLAGGPTEQY
9,TRBV5-6,TRBJ2-1,NA,ASSWAGEQF
12,TRBV4-1,TRBJ2-2,once,ASSQVDNTGELF
12,TRBV19,TRBJ1-3,NA,ASNPGSSGNTIY
12,TRBV6-5,TRBJ2-1,NA,ASNGLAGKNEQF
14,TRBV5-1,TRBJ2-3,once,ASSLEPAGPHDTQY
13,TRBV7-6,TRBJ1-2,NA,ASSPGHLANYGYT
10,TRBV5-1,TRBJ1-1,once,ASSSTGIEAF
12,TRBV7-9,TRBJ2-5,once,ASSLGAGLETQY
12,TRBV6-1,TRBJ1-1,NA,ASSEYDGNTEAF
11,TRBV7-9,TRBJ2-5,once,ASSVSGEETQY
15,TRBV27,TRBJ2-2,NA,ASSFGLGAGGFGELF
11,TRBV28,TRBJ1-2,NA,ASSLGLTYGDT
11,TRBV13,TRBJ2-5,NA,ASSPVGEETQY
13,TRBV4-2,TRBJ1-5,NA,ASSREGQGGQPQH
14,TRBV7-7,TRBJ2-1,NA,ASSQGLAGRDNEQF
11,TRBV6-5,TRBJ1-4,NA,ASSYSYANELF
13,TRBV7-3,TRBJ2-7,NA,ASSLSASGSYEQY
12,TRBV7-6,TRBJ1-3,NA,ASSLRSTGNTIY
10,TRBV6-6,TRBJ2-7,once,ASSYSSDEQY
14,TRBV27,TRBJ1-1,NA,ASSPRGGLGYTEAF
12,TRBV15,TRBJ2-1,NA,ATETTYSYNEQF
15,TRBV9,TRBJ2-1,NA,ASSHGLAELSYNEQF
13,TRBV18,TRBJ2-5,NA,ASSPGGRSQETQY
11,TRBV7-6,TRBJ2-2,once,AVRGGNTGELF
12,TRBV27,TRBJ2-7,NA,ASSLRDRPYEQY
15,TRBV7-2,TRBJ1-3,NA,ASSPRGGAGSGNTIY
10,TRBV28,TRBJ2-7,NA,ASSFRVREQY
11,TRBV7-9,TRBJ2-3,NA,ASSLGGIDTQY